This is a list of T cell receptor beta chains from one sample in a study of blood T cell repertoires in COVID-19. Measured with immunoSEQ multiplex PCR; TCRdb has only the in-frame clones, and not every one. The sample has some 200,000 clones, approximately 82% seen once; the top ten hold about 6.9%. The sequencing input was peripheral blood. The receptors originated from a human donor with acute or convalescent COVID-19. The donor label of this sample is uncertain. Each CDR3 is given with its conserved first and last residue. Fields, in order: clone size, J gene, D gene, V gene, CDR3 DNA, CDR3 protein. A D gene is named only where the DNA matches it firmly. Clone size is shown for a subset of rows, as once, few, many or a class of expanded clone.

abundance: .; j_gene: TRBJ2-1; d_gene: TRBD1; v_gene: TRBV3-1/TRBV3-2; CDR3nt: TGTGCCAGCAGCCCGCGGACAGGGAACAATGAGCAGTTCTTC; CDR3aa: CASSPRTGNNEQFF
abundance: .; j_gene: TRBJ1-1; d_gene: .; v_gene: TRBV5-6; CDR3nt: TGTGCCAGCAGCTTGGAGACGGGATACACTGAAGCTTTCTTT; CDR3aa: CASSLETGYTEAFF
abundance: .; j_gene: TRBJ2-5; d_gene: TRBD2; v_gene: TRBV6-5; CDR3nt: TGTGCCACGGGAGGACAAGTCCAAGAGACCCAGTACTTC; CDR3aa: CATGGQVQETQYF
abundance: .; j_gene: TRBJ2-3; d_gene: .; v_gene: TRBV19; CDR3nt: TGTGCCAGTAGTATCCGTAGTCCGACAGATACGCAGTATTTT; CDR3aa: CASSIRSPTDTQYF
abundance: .; j_gene: TRBJ2-4; d_gene: .; v_gene: TRBV30; CDR3nt: TGTGCCTGGAGTGAGGGGTGGGCCAAAAACATTCAGTACTTC; CDR3aa: CAWSEGWAKNIQYF
abundance: .; j_gene: TRBJ2-2; d_gene: .; v_gene: TRBV14; CDR3nt: TGTGCCAGCAGCCAATTATCAGGGGTCGCCGGGGAGCTGTTTTTT; CDR3aa: CASSQLSGVAGELFF
abundance: .; j_gene: TRBJ2-6; d_gene: .; v_gene: TRBV19; CDR3nt: TGTGCCGGTGGGGAGACTGGGGCCAACGTCCTGACTTTC; CDR3aa: CAGGETGANVLTF
abundance: .; j_gene: TRBJ2-1; d_gene: TRBD2; v_gene: TRBV6-1; CDR3nt: TGTGCCAGCAGTGAATCACTAGCGGCTTTTTACAATGAGCAGTTCTTC; CDR3aa: CASSESLAAFYNEQFF
abundance: .; j_gene: TRBJ2-2; d_gene: TRBD2; v_gene: TRBV10-3; CDR3nt: TGTGCCATCAGTGAGATAGGCGTGGGCGGGAGAGGCACCGGGGAGCTGTTTTTT; CDR3aa: CAISEIGVGGRGTGELFF
abundance: .; j_gene: TRBJ1-1; d_gene: .; v_gene: TRBV30; CDR3nt: TGTGCCTGGAGTGTACAGCAGTACACTGAAGCTTTCTTT; CDR3aa: CAWSVQQYTEAFF
abundance: .; j_gene: TRBJ2-1; d_gene: TRBD2; v_gene: TRBV5-1; CDR3nt: TGCGCCAGCAAAGGGACTAGCGGGCACAATGAGCAGTTCTTC; CDR3aa: CASKGTSGHNEQFF
abundance: .; j_gene: TRBJ1-4; d_gene: .; v_gene: TRBV2; CDR3nt: TGTGCCACCCGGGGGAGGGCAACTAATGAAAAACTGTTTTTT; CDR3aa: CATRGRATNEKLFF
abundance: .; j_gene: TRBJ2-1; d_gene: .; v_gene: TRBV11-3; CDR3nt: TGTGCCAGCAGCATAAATTCCCTCTCCTACAATGAGCAGTTCTTC; CDR3aa: CASSINSLSYNEQFF
abundance: .; j_gene: TRBJ1-4; d_gene: .; v_gene: TRBV11-2; CDR3nt: TGTGCCAGCAGCCCCCAGGGTCTGATACTTGGTGAAAAACTGTTTTTT; CDR3aa: CASSPQGLILGEKLFF
abundance: .; j_gene: TRBJ1-1; d_gene: .; v_gene: TRBV7-9; CDR3nt: TGTGCCAGCAGCGTGTTGAGTGGACAAGGAGGGACTGAAGCTTTCTTT; CDR3aa: CASSVLSGQGGTEAFF
abundance: .; j_gene: TRBJ1-6; d_gene: .; v_gene: TRBV27; CDR3nt: TGTGCCAGTAAACTCCGGGAGTATTCACCCCTCCACTTT; CDR3aa: CASKLREYSPLHF
abundance: once; j_gene: TRBJ1-1; d_gene: .; v_gene: TRBV7-2; CDR3nt: TGTGCCAGCAGCGTACAGGGAAGGGTCACTGAAGCTTTCTTT; CDR3aa: CASSVQGRVTEAFF
abundance: .; j_gene: TRBJ2-3; d_gene: TRBD2; v_gene: TRBV10-3; CDR3nt: TGTGCCATTCAAGCGGGATCCGATACGCAGTATTTT; CDR3aa: CAIQAGSDTQYF
abundance: .; j_gene: TRBJ1-1; d_gene: .; v_gene: TRBV6-5; CDR3nt: TGTGCCAGCACAAGGGGCTTGTCCCAAGGCACTGAAGCTTTCTTT; CDR3aa: CASTRGLSQGTEAFF
abundance: .; j_gene: TRBJ2-7; d_gene: TRBD2; v_gene: TRBV4-3; CDR3nt: TGCGCCAGCAGCCAGGAGACTAGCCACGAGCAGTACTTC; CDR3aa: CASSQETSHEQYF
abundance: .; j_gene: TRBJ2-1; d_gene: TRBD1; v_gene: TRBV9; CDR3nt: TGTGCCAGCAGCGGGGGGACAGGGGTCTACAATGAGCAGTTCTTC; CDR3aa: CASSGGTGVYNEQFF
abundance: .; j_gene: TRBJ2-3; d_gene: TRBD2; v_gene: TRBV30; CDR3nt: TGTGCCTCTACGCCTCATGCACTAGCGGCCACAGATACGCAGTATTTT; CDR3aa: CASTPHALAATDTQYF
abundance: .; j_gene: TRBJ2-2; d_gene: TRBD1; v_gene: TRBV27; CDR3nt: TGTGCCAGCAGTTTATCGTGGACAGGGGCGAACACCGGGGAGCTGTTTTTT; CDR3aa: CASSLSWTGANTGELFF
abundance: .; j_gene: TRBJ1-1; d_gene: .; v_gene: TRBV19; CDR3nt: TGTGCCAGTAGTATAATTTTAGGAGGTTCGACTCCTGAAGCTTTCTTT; CDR3aa: CASSIILGGSTPEAFF
abundance: .; j_gene: TRBJ2-3; d_gene: .; v_gene: TRBV19; CDR3nt: TGTGCCAGTAGTCAGGTCCCATTGAATACGCAGTATTTT; CDR3aa: CASSQVPLNTQYF
abundance: .; j_gene: TRBJ1-1; d_gene: .; v_gene: TRBV27; CDR3nt: TGTGCCACCTCCGGCGGAATGAACACTGAAGCTTTCTTT; CDR3aa: CATSGGMNTEAFF
abundance: .; j_gene: TRBJ1-5; d_gene: TRBD1; v_gene: TRBV3-1/TRBV3-2; CDR3nt: TGTGCCAGCAGCCAAGAGACAGGGAACCAGCCCCAGCATTTT; CDR3aa: CASSQETGNQPQHF
abundance: .; j_gene: TRBJ1-2; d_gene: TRBD1; v_gene: TRBV6-5; CDR3nt: TGTGCCAGCAGGGCCGGGACAGGGGTTGGCTACACCTTC; CDR3aa: CASRAGTGVGYTF
abundance: few; j_gene: TRBJ1-2; d_gene: .; v_gene: TRBV30; CDR3nt: TGTGCCTGGAGCCCAGGAGGGGTAAACTATGGCTACACCTTC; CDR3aa: CAWSPGGVNYGYTF
abundance: once; j_gene: TRBJ2-5; d_gene: TRBD1; v_gene: TRBV9; CDR3nt: TGTGCCAGCAGCCTCGCTCCGGGACAGCCCCAAGAGACCCAGTACTTC; CDR3aa: CASSLAPGQPQETQYF
abundance: .; j_gene: TRBJ1-2; d_gene: .; v_gene: TRBV7-9; CDR3nt: TGTGCCAGCAGCCTGAGAGAGGAAAGGCGAGGGAATGGCTACACCTTC; CDR3aa: CASSLREERRGNGYTF
abundance: .; j_gene: TRBJ1-6; d_gene: TRBD1; v_gene: TRBV5-5; CDR3nt: TGTGCCAGCAGCTTGGACAGGGGTTATTCACCCCTCCACTTT; CDR3aa: CASSLDRGYSPLHF